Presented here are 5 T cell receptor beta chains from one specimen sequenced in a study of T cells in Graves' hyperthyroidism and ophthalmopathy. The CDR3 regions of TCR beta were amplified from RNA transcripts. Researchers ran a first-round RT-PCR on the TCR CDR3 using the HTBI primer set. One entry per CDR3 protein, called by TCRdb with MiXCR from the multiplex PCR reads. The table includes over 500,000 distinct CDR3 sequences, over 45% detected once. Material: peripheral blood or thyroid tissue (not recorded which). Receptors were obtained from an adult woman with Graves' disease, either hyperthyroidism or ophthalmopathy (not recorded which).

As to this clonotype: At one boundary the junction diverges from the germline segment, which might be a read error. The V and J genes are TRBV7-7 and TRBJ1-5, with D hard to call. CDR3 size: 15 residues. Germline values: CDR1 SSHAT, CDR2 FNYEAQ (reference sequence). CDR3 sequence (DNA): TGTGCTAGCAGCGGCGGACTAGCGGAGTCAGAGACCCAGCATTTT. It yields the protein CASSGGLAESETQHF.

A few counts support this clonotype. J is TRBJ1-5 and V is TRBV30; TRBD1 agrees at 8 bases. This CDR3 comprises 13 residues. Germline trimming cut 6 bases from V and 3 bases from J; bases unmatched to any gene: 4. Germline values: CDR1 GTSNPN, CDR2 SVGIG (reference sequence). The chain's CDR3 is CACDRGTNQPQHF. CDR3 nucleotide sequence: TGTGCCTGCGACAGGGGAACCAATCAGCCCCAGCATTTT.

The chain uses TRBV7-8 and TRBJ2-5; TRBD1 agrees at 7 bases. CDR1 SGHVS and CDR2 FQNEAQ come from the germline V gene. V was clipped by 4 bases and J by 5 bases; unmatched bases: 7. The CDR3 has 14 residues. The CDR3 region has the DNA TGTGCCAGCAGCTCCCGGACAGGATTGGAGACCCAGTACTTC. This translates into CASSSRTGLETQYF.

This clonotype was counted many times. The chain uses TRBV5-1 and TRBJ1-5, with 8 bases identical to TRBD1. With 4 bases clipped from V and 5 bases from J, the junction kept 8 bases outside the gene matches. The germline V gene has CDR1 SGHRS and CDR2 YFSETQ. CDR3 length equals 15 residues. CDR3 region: CASSLGQGRDQPQHF. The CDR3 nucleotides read TGCGCCAGCAGCCTTGGACAGGGAAGGGATCAGCCCCAGCATTTT.

CDR3 sequence (DNA): TGTGCTAGTGGTACACTAAGGGGGGAGCTGTTTTTT. It yields the protein CASGTLRGELFF. This chain links TRBV12-5 with TRBJ2-2; the D is unclear. The length of the CDR3 is 12 residues. From germline, CDR1 is LGHNT and CDR2 FRNRAP. Trimming removed 5 bases at V and 8 bases at J, with 9 bases between.